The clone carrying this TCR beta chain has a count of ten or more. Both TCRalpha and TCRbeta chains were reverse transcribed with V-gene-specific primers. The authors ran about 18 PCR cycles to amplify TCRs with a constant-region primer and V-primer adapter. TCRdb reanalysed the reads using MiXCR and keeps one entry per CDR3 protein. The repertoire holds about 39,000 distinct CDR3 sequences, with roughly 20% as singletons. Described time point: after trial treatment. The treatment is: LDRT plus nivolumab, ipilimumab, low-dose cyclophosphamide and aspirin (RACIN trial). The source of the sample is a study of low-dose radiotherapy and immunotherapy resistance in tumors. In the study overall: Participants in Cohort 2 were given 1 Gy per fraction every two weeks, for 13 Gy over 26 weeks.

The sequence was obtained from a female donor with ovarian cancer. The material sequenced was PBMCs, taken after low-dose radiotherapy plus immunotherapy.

DNA of the CDR3: TGCAGGTGTTTGGGTGCTAACACTGAAGCTTTCTTT. Its protein is CRCLGANTEAFF. The rearrangement uses TRBV20-1 and TRBJ1-1; no reliable D call. This CDR3 contains 12 residues. Germline CDR1 reads DFQATT; CDR2 reads SNEGSKA (reference sequence).